This T cell receptor (beta chain) was recorded in a study of cytomegalovirus exposure and HLA in healthy donors. This clone was found a few times. Its antigen is not identified. This CDR3 has 13 residues. The V end lost 2 bases, the J end lost 1 base, and 5 bases lay between the germline ends. Germline V gene lookup returns CDR1 SNHLY and CDR2 FYNNEI. Overall study findings and caveats: There were 150 to 200 TCR beta chains listed as cytomegalovirus-associated. Sequencing depth roughly uniform across donors was assumed in presence/absence analyses. A later analysis linked a missense DCLRE1C variant to TCR beta V- and J-gene trimming.

PCR employed 60 Vbeta and 13 Jbeta primers. The method was immunoSEQ multiplex PCR; TCRdb's version includes in-frame clones alone and lacks a portion of them. The table shows around 130,000 clones, with roughly 72% occurring only once. Each donor was healthy, and each was a bone marrow donor. V gene TRBV2 combines with J gene TRBJ1-1, with unresolved D. The specimen was PBMCs. This sequence was found in a woman aged 45-65 years in good health and CMV-seronegative. CDR3 in amino acids: CASSEKPNTEAFF. CDR3 nucleotide sequence: TGTGCCAGCAGTGAAAAGCCGAACACTGAAGCTTTCTTT.